A selection of T cell receptor beta chains follows, all from one sample in a study of cytomegalovirus exposure and HLA in healthy donors. This table comes from immunoSEQ multiplex PCR, and its TCRdb copy is limited to in-frame clones, with some not included. The sample has some 190,000 clones, roughly three quarters seen once; the top ten hold roughly 2.5%. Sequencing was performed on PBMCs. The receptors were gathered from a woman aged 30 to 39 in good health and CMV-seropositive. The CDR3 runs from the conserved cysteine through the conserved F or W. D genes are given only for firm matches. Some rows have no size entry. The others give once, few or many, or a class for an expanded clone.

>TRBD1|.|TRBJ2-3|TRBV7-6
CASSNSRDRGREDTQYF
TGTGCCAGCAGCAACTCCCGGGACAGGGGGCGCGAAGATACGCAGTATTTT
>TRBD1|.|TRBJ1-2|TRBV19
CASSIEWDRFGYTF
TGTGCCAGTAGTATAGAATGGGACAGGTTCGGCTACACCTTC
>TRBD2|few|TRBJ2-3|TRBV4-3
CASSPSLAGPDTQYF
TGCGCCAGCAGCCCAAGCCTAGCGGGGCCAGATACGCAGTATTTT
>TRBD2|.|TRBJ2-7|TRBV10-3
CAISESMGLAGAYEQYF
TGTGCCATCAGTGAGTCGATGGGGTTAGCGGGGGCCTACGAGCAGTACTTC
>.|.|TRBJ2-7|TRBV20-1
CSARGGGEQYF
TGCAGTGCTAGAGGCGGCGGCGAGCAGTACTTC
>.|.|TRBJ1-2|TRBV7-2
CASSLAYTGIYGYTF
TGTGCCAGCAGCTTAGCCTATACAGGGATATATGGCTACACCTTC
>.|.|TRBJ1-5|TRBV6-6
CASSYRGTDQPQHF
TGTGCCAGCAGTTACCGGGGGACCGATCAGCCCCAGCATTTT
>TRBD1|.|TRBJ2-2|TRBV30
CAWSRTGRNGELFF
TGTGCCTGGAGTAGGACAGGGAGGAACGGGGAGCTGTTTTTT
>.|.|TRBJ2-3|TRBV25-1
CASSSGTSTQYF
TGTGCCAGCAGTTCCGGGACTTCGACGCAGTATTTT
>.|.|TRBJ1-1|TRBV7-3
CASSLGSTEAFF
TGTGCCAGCAGCTTGGGGAGCACTGAAGCTTTCTTT